This T cell receptor (beta chain) was obtained from a study of Ad26.COV2.S vaccination and SARS-CoV-2 variants. CDR3 length equals 18 residues. Germline V gene data show CDR1 as KGHSH and CDR2 as LQKENI. V shed 2 bases and J shed 2 bases, with 19 bases lying between them. Assay: immunoSEQ multiplex PCR; the TCRdb copy retains only in-frame clones and omits some. The table records roughly 400,000 clones, roughly 90% of them present only once. Noted treatment: 15 to 20 received Ad26.COV2.S at low or high dose, single or two shots; roughly five received placebo; per-sample allocation not given. Samples came from day 63 after the first vaccine or placebo injection.

The receptor was isolated from a person aged 18-60 years who received the Ad26.COV2.S COVID-19 vaccine or a placebo. This specimen consisted of peripheral blood, obtained in a trial of Ad26.COV2.S vaccine versus placebo. The J gene is TRBJ1-5, the V gene TRBV18; D not certain. The CDR3 nucleotides read TGTGCCAGCTCACCATTAGCCGTCCACCGGGGTGGCAATCAGCCCCAGCATTTT. Translated, it gives CASSPLAVHRGGNQPQHF. Looking up the rest from reference TRBV18 and TRBJ1-5 gives the full variable domain: NAGVMQNPRHLVRRRGQEARLRCSPMKGHSHVYWYRQLPEEGLKFMVYLQKENIIDESGMPKERFSAEFPKEGPSILRIQQVVRGDSAAYFCASSPLAVHRGGNQPQHFGDGTRLSIL.